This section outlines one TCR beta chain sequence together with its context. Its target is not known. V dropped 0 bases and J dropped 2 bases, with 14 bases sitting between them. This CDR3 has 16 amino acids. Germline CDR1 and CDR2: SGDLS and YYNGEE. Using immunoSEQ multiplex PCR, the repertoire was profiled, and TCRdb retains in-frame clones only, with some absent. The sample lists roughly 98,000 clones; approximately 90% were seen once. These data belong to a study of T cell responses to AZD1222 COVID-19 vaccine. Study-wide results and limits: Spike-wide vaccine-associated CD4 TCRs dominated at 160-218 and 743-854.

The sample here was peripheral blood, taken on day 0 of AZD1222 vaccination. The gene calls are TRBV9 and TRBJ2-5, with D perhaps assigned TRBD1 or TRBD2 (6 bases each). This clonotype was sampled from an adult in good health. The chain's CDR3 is CASSVEGGKWQETQYF. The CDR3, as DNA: TGTGCCAGCAGCGTAGAGGGGGGAAAATGGCAAGAGACCCAGTACTTC.